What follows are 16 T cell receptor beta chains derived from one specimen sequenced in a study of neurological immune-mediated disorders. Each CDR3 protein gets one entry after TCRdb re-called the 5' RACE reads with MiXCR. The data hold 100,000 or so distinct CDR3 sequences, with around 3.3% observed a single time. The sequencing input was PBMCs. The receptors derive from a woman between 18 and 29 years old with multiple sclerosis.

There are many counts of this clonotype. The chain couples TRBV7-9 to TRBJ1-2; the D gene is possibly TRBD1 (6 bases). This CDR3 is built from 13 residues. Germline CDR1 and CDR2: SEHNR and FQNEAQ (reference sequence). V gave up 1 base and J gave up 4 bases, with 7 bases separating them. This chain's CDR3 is CASSLGGGYGYTF. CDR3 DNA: TGTGCCAGCAGCTTAGGAGGGGGCTATGGCTACACCTTC.

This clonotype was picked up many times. The CDR3 region is CASSPRDRSNTEAFF. DNA for the CDR3: TGTGCCAGCAGTCCCCGGGACAGGTCGAACACTGAAGCTTTCTTT. This sequence joins TRBV12-3 or TRBV12-4 and TRBJ1-1; 8 bases align to TRBD1. The CDR3 consists of 15 residues. V gave up 5 bases and J gave up 1 base; unmatched junction bases: 6.

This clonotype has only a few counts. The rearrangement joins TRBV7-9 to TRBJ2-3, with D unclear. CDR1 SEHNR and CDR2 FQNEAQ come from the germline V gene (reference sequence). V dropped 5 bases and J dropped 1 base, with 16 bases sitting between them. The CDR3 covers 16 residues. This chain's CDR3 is CASSPRLGRGTDTQYF. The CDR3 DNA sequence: TGTGCCAGCAGCCCGAGACTGGGTCGCGGCACAGATACGCAGTATTTT.

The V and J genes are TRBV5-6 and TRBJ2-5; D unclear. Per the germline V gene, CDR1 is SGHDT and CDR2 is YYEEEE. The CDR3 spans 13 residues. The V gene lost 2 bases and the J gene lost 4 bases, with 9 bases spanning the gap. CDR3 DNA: TGTGCCAGCAGCTTCGCGGTGGGAGAGACCCAGTACTTC. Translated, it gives CASSFAVGETQYF. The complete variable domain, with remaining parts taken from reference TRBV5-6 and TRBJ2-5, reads DAGVTQSPTHLIKTRGQQVTLRCSPKSGHDTVSWYQQALGQGPQFIFQYYEEEERQRGNFPDRFSGHQFPNYSSELNVNALLLGDSALYLCASSFAVGETQYFGPGTRLLVL.

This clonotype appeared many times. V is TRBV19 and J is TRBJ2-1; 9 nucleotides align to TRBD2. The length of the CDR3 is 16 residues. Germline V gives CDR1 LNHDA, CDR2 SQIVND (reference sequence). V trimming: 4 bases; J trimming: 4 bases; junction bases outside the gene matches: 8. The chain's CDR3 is CASSNSGTSLYNEQFF. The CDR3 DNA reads TGTGCCAGTAGTAATTCCGGGACTAGCCTTTACAATGAGCAGTTCTTC.

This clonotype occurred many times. DNA of the CDR3: TGTGCCAGCAAGGATGAGGACAGGAATTGGTCACCCCTCCACTTT. As protein: CASKDEDRNWSPLHF. The V and J genes are TRBV2 and TRBJ1-6, with 7 bases fitting TRBD1. The CDR3 extends over 15 amino acids. The ends lost 7 bases at V and 10 bases at J; junction bases unmatched: 13. Per the germline V gene, CDR1 is SNHLY and CDR2 is FYNNEI.

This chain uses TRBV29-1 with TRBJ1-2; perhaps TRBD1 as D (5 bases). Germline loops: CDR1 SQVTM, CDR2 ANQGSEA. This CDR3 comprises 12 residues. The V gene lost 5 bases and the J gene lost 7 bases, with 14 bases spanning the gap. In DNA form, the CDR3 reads TGCAGCGTTACTGGTCAGGGAGGTGGCTACACCTTC. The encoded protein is CSVTGQGGGYTF.

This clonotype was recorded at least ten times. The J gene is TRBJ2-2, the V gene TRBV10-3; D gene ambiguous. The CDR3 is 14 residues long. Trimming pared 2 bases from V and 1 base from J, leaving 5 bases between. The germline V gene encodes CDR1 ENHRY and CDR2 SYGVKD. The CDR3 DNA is TGTGCCATCAGTGAGACGGGGAACACCGGGGAGCTGTTTTTT. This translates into CAISETGNTGELFF.

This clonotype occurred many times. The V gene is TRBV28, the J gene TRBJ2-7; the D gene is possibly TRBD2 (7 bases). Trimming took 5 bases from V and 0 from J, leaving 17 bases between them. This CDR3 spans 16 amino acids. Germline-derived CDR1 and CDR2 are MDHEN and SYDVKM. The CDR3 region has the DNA TGTGCCAGCAGTACTATTAGGGGGGGCGGCTCCTACGAGCAGTACTTC. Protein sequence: CASSTIRGGGSYEQYF.

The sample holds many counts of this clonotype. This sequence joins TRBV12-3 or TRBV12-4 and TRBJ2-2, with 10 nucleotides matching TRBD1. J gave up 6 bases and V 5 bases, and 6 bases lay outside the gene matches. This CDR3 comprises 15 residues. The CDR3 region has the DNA TGTGCCAGCAGTGCCGGGACAGGGGTTGCCGGGGAGCTGTTTTTT. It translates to CASSAGTGVAGELFF.

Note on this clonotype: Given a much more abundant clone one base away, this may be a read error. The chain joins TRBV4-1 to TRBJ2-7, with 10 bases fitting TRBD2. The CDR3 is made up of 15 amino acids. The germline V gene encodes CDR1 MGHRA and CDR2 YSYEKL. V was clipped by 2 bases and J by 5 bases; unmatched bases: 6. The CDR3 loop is CASSQSPGLANEQYF. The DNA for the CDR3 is TGCGCCAGCAGCCAATCACCGGGACTAGCGAACGAGCAGTACTTC.

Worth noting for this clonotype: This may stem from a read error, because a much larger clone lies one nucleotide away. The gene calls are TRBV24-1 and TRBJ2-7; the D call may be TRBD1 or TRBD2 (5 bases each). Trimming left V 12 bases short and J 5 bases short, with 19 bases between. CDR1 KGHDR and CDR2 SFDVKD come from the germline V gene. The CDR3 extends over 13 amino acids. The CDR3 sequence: CAVGPGKGDEQYF. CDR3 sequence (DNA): TGTGCCGTCGGTCCCGGGAAAGGGGACGAGCAGTACTTC.

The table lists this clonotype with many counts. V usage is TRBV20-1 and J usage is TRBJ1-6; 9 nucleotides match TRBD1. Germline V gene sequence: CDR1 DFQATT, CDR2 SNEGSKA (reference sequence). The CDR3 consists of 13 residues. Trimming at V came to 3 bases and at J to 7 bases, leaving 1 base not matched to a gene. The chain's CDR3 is CSARGQGNSPLHF. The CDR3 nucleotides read TGCAGTGCTAGGGGACAGGGAAATTCACCCCTCCACTTT.

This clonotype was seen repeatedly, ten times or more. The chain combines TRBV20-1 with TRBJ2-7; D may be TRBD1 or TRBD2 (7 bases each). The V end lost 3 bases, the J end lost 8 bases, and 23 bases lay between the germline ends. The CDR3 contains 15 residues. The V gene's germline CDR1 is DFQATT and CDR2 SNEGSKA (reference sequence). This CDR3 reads CSASGLGEGAVKQYF. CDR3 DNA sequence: TGCAGTGCTAGCGGGCTCGGGGAGGGGGCGGTGAAGCAGTACTTC.

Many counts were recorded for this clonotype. The CDR3 reads CASSSTGGSNTIYF. The CDR3 DNA reads as TGTGCCAGCAGTTCGACAGGGGGATCGAACACCATATATTTT. The rearrangement links TRBV12-3 or TRBV12-4 to TRBJ1-3; TRBD1 matches 9 bases. CDR3 length: 14 residues. J lost 7 bases, V lost 4 bases, and 5 bases had no gene match.

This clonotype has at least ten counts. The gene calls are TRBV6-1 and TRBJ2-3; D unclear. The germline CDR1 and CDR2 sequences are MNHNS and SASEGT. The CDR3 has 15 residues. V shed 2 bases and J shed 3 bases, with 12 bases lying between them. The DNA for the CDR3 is TGTGCCAGCAGTGAACCTGCCTATAATACAGATACGCAGTATTTT. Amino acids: CASSEPAYNTDTQYF.